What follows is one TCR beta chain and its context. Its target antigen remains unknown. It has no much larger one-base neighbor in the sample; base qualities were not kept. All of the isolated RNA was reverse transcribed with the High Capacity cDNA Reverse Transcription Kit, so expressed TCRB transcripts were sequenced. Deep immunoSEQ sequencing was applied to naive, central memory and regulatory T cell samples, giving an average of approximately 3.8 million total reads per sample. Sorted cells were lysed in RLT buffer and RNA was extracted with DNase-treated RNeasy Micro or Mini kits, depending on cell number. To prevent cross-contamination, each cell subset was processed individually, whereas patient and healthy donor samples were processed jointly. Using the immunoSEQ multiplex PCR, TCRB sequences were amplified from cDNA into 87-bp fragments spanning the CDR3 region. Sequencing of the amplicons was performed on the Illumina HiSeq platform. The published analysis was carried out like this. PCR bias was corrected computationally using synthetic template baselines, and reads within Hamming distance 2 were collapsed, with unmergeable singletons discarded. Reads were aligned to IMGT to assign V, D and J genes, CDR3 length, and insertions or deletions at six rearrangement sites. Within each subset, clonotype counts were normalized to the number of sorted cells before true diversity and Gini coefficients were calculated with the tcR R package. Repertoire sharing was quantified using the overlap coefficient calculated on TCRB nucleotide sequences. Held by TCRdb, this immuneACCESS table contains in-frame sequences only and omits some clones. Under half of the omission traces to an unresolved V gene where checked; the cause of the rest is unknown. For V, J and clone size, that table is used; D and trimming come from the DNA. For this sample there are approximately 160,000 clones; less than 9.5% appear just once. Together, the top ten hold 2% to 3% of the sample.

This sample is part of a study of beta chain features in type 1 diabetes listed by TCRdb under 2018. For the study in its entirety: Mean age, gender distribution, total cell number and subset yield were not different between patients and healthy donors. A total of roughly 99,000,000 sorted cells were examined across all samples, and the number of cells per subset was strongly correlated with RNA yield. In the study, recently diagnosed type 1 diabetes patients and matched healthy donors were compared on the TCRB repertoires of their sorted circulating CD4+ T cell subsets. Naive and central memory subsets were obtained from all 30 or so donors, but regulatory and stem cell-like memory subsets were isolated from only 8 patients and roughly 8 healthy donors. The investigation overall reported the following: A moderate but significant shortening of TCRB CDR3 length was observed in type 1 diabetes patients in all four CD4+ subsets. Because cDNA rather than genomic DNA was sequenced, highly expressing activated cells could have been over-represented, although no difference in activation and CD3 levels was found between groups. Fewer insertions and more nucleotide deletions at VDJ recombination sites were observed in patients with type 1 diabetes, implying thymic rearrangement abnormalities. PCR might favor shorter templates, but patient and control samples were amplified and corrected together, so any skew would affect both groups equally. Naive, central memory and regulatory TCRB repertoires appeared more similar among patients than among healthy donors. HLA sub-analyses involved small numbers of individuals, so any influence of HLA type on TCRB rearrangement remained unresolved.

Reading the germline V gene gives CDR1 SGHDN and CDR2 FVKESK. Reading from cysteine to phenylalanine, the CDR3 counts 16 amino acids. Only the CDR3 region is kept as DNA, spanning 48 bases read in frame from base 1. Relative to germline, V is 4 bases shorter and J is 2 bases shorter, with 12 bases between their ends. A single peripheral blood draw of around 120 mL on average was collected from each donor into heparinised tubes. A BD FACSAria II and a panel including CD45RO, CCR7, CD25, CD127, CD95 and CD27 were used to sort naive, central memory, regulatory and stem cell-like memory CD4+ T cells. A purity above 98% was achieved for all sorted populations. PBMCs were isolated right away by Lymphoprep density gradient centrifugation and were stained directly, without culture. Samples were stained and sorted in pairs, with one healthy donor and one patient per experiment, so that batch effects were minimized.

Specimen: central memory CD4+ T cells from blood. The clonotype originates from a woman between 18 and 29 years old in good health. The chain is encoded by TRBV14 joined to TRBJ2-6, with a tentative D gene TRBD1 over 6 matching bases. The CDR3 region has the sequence CASSPYRAAGANVLTF. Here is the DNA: TGTGCCAGCAGCCCCTACAGGGCGGCTGGGGCCAACGTCCTGACTTTC.